A selection of T cell receptor beta chains follows, all from one sample in a study of shared clonotypes between healthy human individuals. Here immunoSEQ multiplex PCR was the method, and the copy in TCRdb shows in-frame clones only, minus some. The sample contains roughly 700,000 clones, approximately 79% of which appear only once. The specimen was memory CD4+ T cells sorted from blood. These receptors were taken from a woman in her thirties in good health. CDR3s include the opening cysteine and the closing phenylalanine or tryptophan. Each record gives: clone size, V gene, J gene, D gene, CDR3 DNA, CDR3 protein. A D gene is named only where the DNA matches it firmly. Clone size is not always given. Where it is, it says once, few, many or a class for expanded clones.

>-|TRBV27|TRBJ2-7|-
TGTGCCAGCAGTTTAGAGGGAACAACCTACGAGCAGTACTTC
CASSLEGTTYEQYF
>many|TRBV5-4|TRBJ2-1|-
TGTGCCAGCAGCTTGGTCAGGGGTGGCTACAATGAGCAGTTCTTC
CASSLVRGGYNEQFF
>-|TRBV27|TRBJ1-5|TRBD1
TGTGCCAGCAGTGGTAACAGACGACAGGGGGGGTCGCATCAGCCCCAGCATTTT
CASSGNRRQGGSHQPQHF
>-|TRBV28|TRBJ2-7|-
TGTGCCAGCGCCGGAGAGCCCTACGAGCAGTACTTC
CASAGEPYEQYF
>-|TRBV6-5|TRBJ1-4|TRBD1
TGTGCCAGCAGTTCCAGGACAGGGGGTTTCAGGGAAAAACTGTTTTTT
CASSSRTGGFREKLFF
>-|TRBV5-4|TRBJ2-7|TRBD1
TGTGCCAGCAGCAGGACAGGGGGGGCATACGAGCAGTACTTC
CASSRTGGAYEQYF
>few|TRBV13|TRBJ2-7|TRBD1
TGTGCCGGACGACAGGGGATCGGCGAGCAGTACTTC
CAGRQGIGEQYF
>few|TRBV4-1|TRBJ2-7|-
TGCGCCAGCAGCCGAGGGGGGAAGGACCGATACTACGAGCAGTACTTC
CASSRGGKDRYYEQYF
>-|TRBV5-1|TRBJ1-5|-
TGCGCCAGCAGCTTGGAGGCGGGGAGAGAGCAGCCCCAGCATTTT
CASSLEAGREQPQHF
>few|TRBV25-1|TRBJ1-5|-
TGTGCCAGCAGTGCAAGAAGCAATCAGCCCCAGCATTTT
CASSARSNQPQHF
>-|TRBV28|TRBJ2-4|-
TGTGCCAGTCAACAGGGTCACGGGCCCGTAGCCAAAAACATTCAGTACTTC
CASQQGHGPVAKNIQYF
>-|TRBV7-9|TRBJ2-3|-
TGTGCCAGCAGCTTAGAATCTCTAAGCACAGATACGCAGTATTTT
CASSLESLSTDTQYF
>-|TRBV2|TRBJ1-2|TRBD1
TGTGCCAGCACCCGGACAGGGGGAGGCTATGGCTACACCTTC
CASTRTGGGYGYTF
>-|TRBV28|TRBJ1-2|TRBD1
TGTGCCAGCAGTCTTGACAGGGGGTATAATGGCTACACCTTC
CASSLDRGYNGYTF
>-|TRBV5-1|TRBJ2-5|-
TGCGCCAGCAGCCTAACACAGGGCGGGGAAGAGACCCAGTACTTC
CASSLTQGGEETQYF
>many|TRBV11-2|TRBJ2-2|-
TGTGCCAGCAGCAGGTTTGGCGTTACCGGGGAGCTGTTTTTT
CASSRFGVTGELFF
>few|TRBV7-9|TRBJ2-1|TRBD1
TGTGCCAGCAGCTTCGCTACAGGGGCAACCAACTACAATGAGCAGTTCTTC
CASSFATGATNYNEQFF
>-|TRBV10-2|TRBJ2-5|TRBD1
TGCGCCAGCAGTGATCACGACAGGGGGACCCAGTACTTC
CASSDHDRGTQYF
>-|TRBV28|TRBJ1-3|TRBD1
TGTGCCTCTACCCCCCCCTCAGGGGGCCTCTCTGGAAACACCATATATTTT
CASTPPSGGLSGNTIYF
>few|TRBV29-1|TRBJ2-1|-
TGCAGCGTTTCCGGCGAAAATGAGCAGTTCTTC
CSVSGENEQFF
>once|TRBV5-1|TRBJ1-2|TRBD1
TGCGCCAGCAGATTGAACAGGGGTAACTATGGCTACACCTTC
CASRLNRGNYGYTF
>-|TRBV5-4|TRBJ2-6|-
TGTGCCAGCAGCTTGCCAGGGGGGAGCTCTGGGGCCAACGTCCTGACTTTC
CASSLPGGSSGANVLTF
>-|TRBV5-1|TRBJ2-1|TRBD1
TGCGCCAGCAGCCTTGCTGGACAGGTGGTTGATGAGCAGTTCTTC
CASSLAGQVVDEQFF
>-|TRBV7-8|TRBJ1-5|-
TGTGCCAGCAGCTTAGCGCCGGCAGCTAATAATCAGCCCCAGCATTTT
CASSLAPAANNQPQHF
>many|TRBV2|TRBJ1-2|-
TGTGCCAGCAGCGCCAAAGACTATGGCTACACCTTC
CASSAKDYGYTF
>-|TRBV6-6|TRBJ2-1|TRBD1
TGTGCCAGCAGTTACGGGACAGGTTACAATGAGCAGTTCTTC
CASSYGTGYNEQFF
>few|TRBV19|TRBJ2-5|TRBD2
TGTGCCAGTAGTGCGGTAGCGGGAGAGACCCAGTACTTC
CASSAVAGETQYF
>-|TRBV6-1|TRBJ2-7|-
TGTGCCAGCAGTGCCAGGATCTCCTACGAGCAGTACTTC
CASSARISYEQYF
>-|TRBV30|TRBJ2-7|TRBD1
TGTGCCTGGGCCGGGACAGGGGTGTTGGAGCAGTACTTC
CAWAGTGVLEQYF
>few|TRBV25-1|TRBJ1-4|-
TGTGCCAGCAGTTGGTACAGGGCGGCTTTGAATGAAAAACTGTTTTTT
CASSWYRAALNEKLFF
>-|TRBV7-8|TRBJ2-4|TRBD2
TGTGCCAGCAGCCTGAACCGACTAGCGGGAGTTAAAAACATTCAGTACTTC
CASSLNRLAGVKNIQYF
>-|TRBV29-1|TRBJ1-1|-
TGCAGCGTTGACGGGGTGGCGTGGGACACTGAAGCTTTCTTT
CSVDGVAWDTEAFF
>-|TRBV7-3|TRBJ2-3|TRBD2
TGTGCCAGCAGCTTAGCTAGCGGGAGAGTTGGTACGCAGTATTTT
CASSLASGRVGTQYF
>few|TRBV6-4|TRBJ2-1|-
TGTGCCAGCAGTGAATCGGACTACAATGAGCAGTTCTTC
CASSESDYNEQFF
>-|TRBV6-1|TRBJ2-7|TRBD2
TGTGCCAGCAGGAAGCGGGAGGGCTACGAGCAGTACTTC
CASRKREGYEQYF
>-|TRBV5-1|TRBJ1-1|-
TGCGCCAGCAGCCTGTGGTCCTGGCCTGAAGCTTTCTTT
CASSLWSWPEAFF
>-|TRBV5-1|TRBJ1-4|TRBD1
TGCGCCAGCAGCTTGGACCGGACAGGGTATGGTGAAAAACTGTTTTTT
CASSLDRTGYGEKLFF
>-|TRBV6-1|TRBJ1-4|-
TGTGCCAGCAGTGTGCCAGGAACGAGGGAAAAACTGTTTTTT
CASSVPGTREKLFF
>-|TRBV27|TRBJ2-7|-
TGTGCCAGCAGAAGATGGGGTCAACTGGACGAGCAGTACTTC
CASRRWGQLDEQYF
>-|TRBV2|TRBJ2-2|-
TGTGCCAGCGGAGGGACTCAGGGGCCCGGGGAGCTGTTTTTT
CASGGTQGPGELFF
>-|TRBV4-2|TRBJ1-1|-
TGTGCCAGCAGCCACACCGAGAACACTGAAGCTTTCTTT
CASSHTENTEAFF
>few|TRBV5-1|TRBJ1-4|TRBD1
TGCGCCAGCAGCGATCCAGGGGGAGGTCTCGAAAAACTGTTTTTT
CASSDPGGGLEKLFF
>-|TRBV18|TRBJ2-7|-
TGTGCCAGCTCACCACCCACAGGGTTTGGCTACGAGCAGTACTTC
CASSPPTGFGYEQYF
>-|TRBV27|TRBJ2-1|-
TGTGCCAGCAGTTCCCCCGGGACCCTGCTAAATGAGCAGTTCTTC
CASSSPGTLLNEQFF
>-|TRBV5-1|TRBJ2-1|TRBD2
TGCGCCAGCAGCTTGGAAGCGGGAGTCGAGCAGTTCTTC
CASSLEAGVEQFF
>-|TRBV7-8|TRBJ2-1|-
TGTGCCAGCAGCTTAGCAGGATCCAATTTCAACAATGAGCAGTTCTTC
CASSLAGSNFNNEQFF
>-|TRBV7-9|TRBJ2-2|TRBD2
TGTGCCAGCAGCCCACGACTAGCGGGAGCACCAAACACCGGGGAGCTGTTTTTT
CASSPRLAGAPNTGELFF
>few|TRBV6-5|TRBJ1-1|TRBD1
TGTGCCAGCAGTTACGAAGCAGGGGGATCTTCTTTCTTT
CASSYEAGGSSFF
>-|TRBV6-5|TRBJ1-1|TRBD1
TGTGCCAGCAGTAGGGGGCTTAGCACTGAAGCTTTCTTT
CASSRGLSTEAFF
>-|TRBV7-8|TRBJ2-1|-
TGTGCCAGCAGGCCAAGTCCGGGAGCCCACAATGAGCAGTTCTTC
CASRPSPGAHNEQFF